Detailed here is one TCR beta chain. Sequencing was performed with immunoSEQ multiplex PCR; in TCRdb, only in-frame clones are kept and a portion is missing. The sample lists about 2 million clones; roughly 95% were seen once. These data are taken from a study of shared clonotypes between healthy human individuals. The source is a man in his late teens or twenties in good health. Specimen: naive CD4+ T cells sorted from blood. Subset in this sample: CD45RA+ positively selected.

The CDR3 nucleotides read TGTGCCAGCGGGACCTGGACCGTTGAATATGGCTACACCTTC. Residues: CASGTWTVEYGYTF. V gene TRBV5-4 combines with J gene TRBJ1-2, with D maybe TRBD1 (5 bases). This CDR3 has 14 residues. The V end lost 7 bases, the J end lost 5 bases, and 18 bases lay between the germline ends. The V gene's germline CDR1 is SGHNT and CDR2 YYREEE (reference sequence).